One TCR beta chain is described in this entry. Its target is not known. The data were obtained in a study of T cell responses to AZD1222 COVID-19 vaccine. Study-level results: Without day 14 samples, only post-peak T cell repertoires were studied. The sample set comprised mostly white British donors with more females, and clonal diversity was possibly underestimated. Nearly half of unique spike-specific TCRs reportedly avoided B.1.351 and B.1.1.7 mutated regions. Breadth and depth of Spike-specific TCRs rose after two AZD1222 doses.

Some clones are missing from TCRdb's copy, which holds only in-frame ones; the method was immunoSEQ multiplex PCR. The data hold some 200,000 clones, with roughly 92% observed a single time. The CDR3 covers 18 residues. V was pared by 7 bases and J by 1 base, with 25 bases between. Germline loops: CDR1 SGHTA, CDR2 FQGNSA. The sample in question was peripheral blood, obtained 28 days after the second AZD1222 dose. This receptor was identified in an adult who received the AZD1222 COVID-19 vaccine. The chain uses TRBV7-2 and TRBJ1-2; a possible D gene is TRBD1 (6 bases). The CDR3 sequence: CASILERNRGGHNYGYTF. The CDR3 DNA sequence: TGTGCCAGCATCCTAGAGCGGAACAGAGGGGGGCATAACTATGGCTACACCTTC.